This T cell receptor (beta chain) is drawn from a study of T cell repertoires in cytomegalovirus infection. Study as a whole: Recently identified HLA-C-restricted and well-studied HLA-B-restricted CMV epitopes were used. CMV infection plus the matching HLA type was flagged by public TCR beta signatures. Regarding the study as a whole: Summed frequency of shared TCR beta families picked out CMV carriers who also had the relevant HLA. It was HLA-C-restricted CMV-specific TCR beta clonotypes that dominated the response ex vivo.

After removal of 5 bases from V and 14 bases from J, the junction contained 9 bases not matched to a gene. Germline CDR1 SGHVS, CDR2 FQNEAQ. This CDR3 spans 12 amino acids. TCRdb re-called the reads with MiXCR, one entry per CDR3 protein. The top ten hold approximately 90% of the sample, which has about 24,000 distinct CDR3 sequences, approximately 22% seen once. On this clonotype: Its target is not known.

The clonotype comes from a human donor in good health (CMV status not recorded). Some clones in this sample may be carry-over from other donors' samples. Sequences were derived from CD8+ T cells from cultured PBMCs, sampled from culture after CMV antigen stimulation. The rearrangement uses TRBV7-8 and TRBJ2-1; 7 bases match TRBD2. CDR3 sequence: CASSPAGLGEFF. Here the CDR3 DNA reads TGTGCCAGCAGCCCCGCAGGACTAGGCGAGTTCTTC.